The entry below gives a single T cell receptor beta chain sequence along with its context. Its antigen is undetermined. The data derive from a study of cytomegalovirus exposure and HLA in healthy donors. Whole-study results and caveats: A few chains tied to CMV proved CMV antigen-specific in vitro.

The CDR3 has 16 amino acids. V was shortened by 0 bases and J by 2 bases, with 12 bases between the two germline ends. Germline values: CDR1 SGHDN, CDR2 FVKESK. Amplification used 60 Vbeta primers and 13 Jbeta primers. Generated by immunoSEQ multiplex PCR, the TCRdb table keeps only in-frame clones and is missing some. The profile covers 55,000 to 80,000 clones, with less than 75% appearing a single time and approximately 23% taken by the ten largest. The V call is TRBV14, the J call TRBJ2-3, with unresolved D. Material for sequencing was PBMCs. The origin of this receptor is a man aged 50 to 59 in good health and CMV-seropositive. The CDR3: CASSQDRISHTDTQYF. The CDR3 region has the DNA TGTGCCAGCAGCCAAGACAGGATAAGTCACACAGATACGCAGTATTTT.